The rows below give T cell receptor beta chains drawn from one sample of a study of cytomegalovirus exposure and HLA in healthy donors. Using immunoSEQ multiplex PCR, the repertoire was profiled, and TCRdb retains in-frame clones only, with some absent. The data contain some 160,000 clones, roughly 83% of them seen just once; the ten biggest clones take up more than 1.5%. What was sequenced was PBMCs. These receptor sequences come from a woman aged 18-29 years in good health and CMV-seronegative. The CDR3 runs from the conserved cysteine through the conserved F or W. The D gene is left open where the match is weak. The listing skips clone size in some rows; elsewhere it reads once, few, many or a size class.

size: .
J: TRBJ1-2
D: .
V: TRBV21-1
DNA: TGTGCCAGCAGCAAAGTGTCGTCCGGGAGCTTTAATGGCTACACCTTC
CDR3: CASSKVSSGSFNGYTF

size: .
J: TRBJ2-5
D: TRBD2
V: TRBV2
DNA: TGTGCCAGCAGTGAAGGGGGGGGAGAGACCCAGTACTTC
CDR3: CASSEGGGETQYF

size: .
J: TRBJ1-2
D: .
V: TRBV20-1
DNA: TGCAGTGCTAGAGGGGGGCAGCGCACGACCTTC
CDR3: CSARGGQRTTF

size: once
J: TRBJ2-5
D: TRBD2
V: TRBV19
DNA: TGTGCCAGTAGTTTCCGGGGGGGGGAGACCCAGTACTTC
CDR3: CASSFRGGETQYF

size: .
J: TRBJ2-7
D: .
V: TRBV7-8
DNA: TGTGCCAGCAGCTCGGACTCTTCCTACGAGCAGTACTTC
CDR3: CASSSDSSYEQYF

size: .
J: TRBJ1-1
D: TRBD1
V: TRBV2
DNA: TGTGCCAGCAGCGTTGGGACAGGGAACACTGAAGCTTTCTTT
CDR3: CASSVGTGNTEAFF

size: few
J: TRBJ1-2
D: .
V: TRBV29-1
DNA: TGCAGCGTTCTACAGGGAATCGGCTGCACCTTC
CDR3: CSVLQGIGCTF

size: .
J: TRBJ1-1
D: .
V: TRBV9
DNA: TGTGCCAGCAGCCTAGGAGGTTCATTGAGGAACACTGAAGCTTTCTTT
CDR3: CASSLGGSLRNTEAFF

size: few
J: TRBJ1-5
D: .
V: TRBV6-5
DNA: TGTGCCAGCAGTTACGATCCAGGACTAAATCAGCCCCAGCATTTT
CDR3: CASSYDPGLNQPQHF

size: .
J: TRBJ2-5
D: .
V: TRBV19
DNA: TGTGCCAGTGGGCCGGGGGACCTATTCCAAGAGACCCAGTACTTC
CDR3: CASGPGDLFQETQYF

size: .
J: TRBJ2-5
D: TRBD2
V: TRBV11-3
DNA: TGTGCCAGCAGCTTCCTAGCGGACCAAGAGACCCAGTACTTC
CDR3: CASSFLADQETQYF

size: .
J: TRBJ1-1
D: .
V: TRBV11-3
DNA: TGTGCCAGCAGCCGACAGAGTTTTAACACTGAAGCTTTCTTT
CDR3: CASSRQSFNTEAFF

size: .
J: TRBJ1-4
D: TRBD1
V: TRBV30
DNA: TGTGCCTGGAGGGGACAGGTGACCTCAACTAATGAAAAACTGTTTTTT
CDR3: CAWRGQVTSTNEKLFF

size: .
J: TRBJ1-4
D: TRBD1
V: TRBV19
DNA: TGTGCCAGTAGTATCCGGCCGAGCTGGAAACAGGGGAAACTGTTTTTT
CDR3: CASSIRPSWKQGKLFF